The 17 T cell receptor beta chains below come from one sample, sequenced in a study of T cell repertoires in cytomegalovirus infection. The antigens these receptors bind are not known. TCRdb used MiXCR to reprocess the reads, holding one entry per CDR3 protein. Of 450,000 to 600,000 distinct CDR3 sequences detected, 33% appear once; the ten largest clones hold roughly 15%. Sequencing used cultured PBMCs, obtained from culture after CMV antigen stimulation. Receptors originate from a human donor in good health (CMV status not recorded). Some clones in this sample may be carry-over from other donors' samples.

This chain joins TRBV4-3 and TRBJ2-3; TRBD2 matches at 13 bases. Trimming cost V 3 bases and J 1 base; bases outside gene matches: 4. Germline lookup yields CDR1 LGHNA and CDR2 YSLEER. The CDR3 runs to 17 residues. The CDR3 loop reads CASSQDGLAGGTDTQYF. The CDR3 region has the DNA TGCGCCAGCAGCCAGGACGGACTAGCGGGAGGCACAGATACGCAGTATTTT.

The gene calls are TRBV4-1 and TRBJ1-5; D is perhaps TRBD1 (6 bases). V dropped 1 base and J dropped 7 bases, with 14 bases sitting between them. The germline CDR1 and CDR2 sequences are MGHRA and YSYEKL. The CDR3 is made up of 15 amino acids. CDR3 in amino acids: CASSQVPQGYQPQHF. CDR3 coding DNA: TGCGCCAGCAGCCAAGTACCTCAGGGGTACCAGCCCCAGCATTTT.

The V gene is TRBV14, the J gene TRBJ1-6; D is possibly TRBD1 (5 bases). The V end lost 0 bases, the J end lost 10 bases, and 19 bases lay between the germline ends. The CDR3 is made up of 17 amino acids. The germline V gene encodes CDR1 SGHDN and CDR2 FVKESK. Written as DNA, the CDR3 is TGTGCCAGCAGCCAAGATCATGGGACCGAGGGAAGCTCACCCCTCCACTTT. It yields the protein CASSQDHGTEGSSPLHF.

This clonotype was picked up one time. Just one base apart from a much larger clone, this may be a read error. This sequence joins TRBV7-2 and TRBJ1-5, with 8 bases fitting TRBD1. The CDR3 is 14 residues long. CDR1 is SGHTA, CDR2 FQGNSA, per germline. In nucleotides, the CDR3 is TGTGCCAACAGCGAAGGACAGGGAACTCAGCCCCAGCATTTT. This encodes CANSEGQGTQPQHF.

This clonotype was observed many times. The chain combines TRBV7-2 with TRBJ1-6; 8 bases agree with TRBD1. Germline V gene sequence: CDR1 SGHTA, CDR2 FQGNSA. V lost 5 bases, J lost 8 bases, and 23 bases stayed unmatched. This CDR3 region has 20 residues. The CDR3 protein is CASSTRQGMGISYPHSPLHF. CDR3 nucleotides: TGTGCCAGCAGCACCCGACAGGGGATGGGGATTAGTTATCCCCATTCACCCCTCCACTTT.

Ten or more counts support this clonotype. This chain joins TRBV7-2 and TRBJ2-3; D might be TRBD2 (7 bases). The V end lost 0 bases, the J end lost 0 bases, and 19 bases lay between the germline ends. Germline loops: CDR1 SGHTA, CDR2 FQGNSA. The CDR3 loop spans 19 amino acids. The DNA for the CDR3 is TGTGCCAGCAGCTTAGCGGGAGGGGGGGGGATAGGTAGCACAGATACGCAGTATTTT. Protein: CASSLAGGGGIGSTDTQYF.

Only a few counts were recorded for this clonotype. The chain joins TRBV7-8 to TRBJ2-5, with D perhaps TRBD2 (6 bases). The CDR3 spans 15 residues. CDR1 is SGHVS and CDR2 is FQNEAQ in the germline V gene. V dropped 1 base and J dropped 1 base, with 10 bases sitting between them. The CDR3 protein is CASSLGWGVQETQYF. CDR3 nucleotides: TGTGCCAGCAGCTTAGGGTGGGGGGTCCAAGAGACCCAGTACTTC. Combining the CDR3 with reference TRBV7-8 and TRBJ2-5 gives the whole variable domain GAGVSQSPRYKVAKRGQDVALRCDPISGHVSLFWYQQALGQGPEFLTYFQNEAQLDKSGLPSDRFFAERPEGSVSTLKIQRTQQEDSAVYLCASSLGWGVQETQYFGPGTRLLVL.

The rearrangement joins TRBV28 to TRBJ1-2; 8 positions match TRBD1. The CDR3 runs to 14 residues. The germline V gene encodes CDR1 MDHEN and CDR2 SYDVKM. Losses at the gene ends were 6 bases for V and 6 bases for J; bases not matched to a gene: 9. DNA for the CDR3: TGTGCCAGCAGGATCCAGGGGGCGCGGGATGGCTACACCTTC. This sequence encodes CASRIQGARDGYTF.

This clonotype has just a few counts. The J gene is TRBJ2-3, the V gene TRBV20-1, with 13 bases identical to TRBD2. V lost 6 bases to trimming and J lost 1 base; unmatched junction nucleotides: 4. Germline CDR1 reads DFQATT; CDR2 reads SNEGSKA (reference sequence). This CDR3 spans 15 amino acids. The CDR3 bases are TGCAGTGCGATTGGACTAGCGGGAGGCACAGATACGCAGTATTTT. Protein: CSAIGLAGGTDTQYF.

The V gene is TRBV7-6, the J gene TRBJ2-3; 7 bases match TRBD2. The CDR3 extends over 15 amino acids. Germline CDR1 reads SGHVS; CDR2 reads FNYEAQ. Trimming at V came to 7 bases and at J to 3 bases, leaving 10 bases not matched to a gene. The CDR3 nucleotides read TGTGCCAGCACCCAGCGGGGTGAGAGAACAGATACGCAGTATTTT. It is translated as CASTQRGERTDTQYF.

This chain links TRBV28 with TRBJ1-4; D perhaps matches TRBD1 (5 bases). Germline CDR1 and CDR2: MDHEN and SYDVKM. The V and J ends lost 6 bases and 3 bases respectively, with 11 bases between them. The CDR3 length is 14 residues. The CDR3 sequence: CASSLREANEKLFF. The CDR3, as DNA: TGTGCCAGCAGCCTCAGGGAGGCTAATGAAAAACTGTTTTTT.

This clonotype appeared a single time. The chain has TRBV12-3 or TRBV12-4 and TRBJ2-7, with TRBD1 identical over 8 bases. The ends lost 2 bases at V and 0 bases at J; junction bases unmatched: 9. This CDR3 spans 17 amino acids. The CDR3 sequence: CASSLFSGGLISYEQYF. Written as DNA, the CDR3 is TGTGCCAGCAGTTTATTCTCAGGGGGCCTTATCTCCTACGAGCAGTACTTC.

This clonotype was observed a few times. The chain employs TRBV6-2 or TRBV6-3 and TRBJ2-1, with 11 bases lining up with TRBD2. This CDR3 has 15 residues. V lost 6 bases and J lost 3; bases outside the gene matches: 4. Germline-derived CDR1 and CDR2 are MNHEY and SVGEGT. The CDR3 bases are TGTGCCAGCAGCTTACTAGCGGGAGACTACAATGAGCAGTTCTTC. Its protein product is CASSLLAGDYNEQFF.

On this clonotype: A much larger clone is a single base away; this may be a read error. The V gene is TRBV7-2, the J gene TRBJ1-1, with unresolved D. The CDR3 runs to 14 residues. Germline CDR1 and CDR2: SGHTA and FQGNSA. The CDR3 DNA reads TGTGCCAGCAGCCCCGACCCTCGGAACACTGTAGCTTTCTTT. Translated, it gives CASSPDPRNTVAFF. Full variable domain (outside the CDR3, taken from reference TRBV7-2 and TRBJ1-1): GAGVSQSPSNKVTEKGKDVELRCDPISGHTALYWYRQSLGQGLEFLIYFQGNSAPDKSGLPSDRFSAERTGGSVSTLTIQRTQQEDSAVYLCASSPDPRNTVAFFGQGTRLTVV.

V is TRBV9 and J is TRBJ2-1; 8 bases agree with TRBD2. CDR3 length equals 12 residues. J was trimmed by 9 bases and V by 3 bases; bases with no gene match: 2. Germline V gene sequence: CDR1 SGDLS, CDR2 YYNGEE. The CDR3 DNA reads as TGTGCCAGCAGCGATAGCGGGGCTGAGCAGTTCTTC. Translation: CASSDSGAEQFF.

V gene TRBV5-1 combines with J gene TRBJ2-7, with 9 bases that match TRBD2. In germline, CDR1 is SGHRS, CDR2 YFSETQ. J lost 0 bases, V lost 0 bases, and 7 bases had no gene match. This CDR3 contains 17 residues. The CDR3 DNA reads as TGCGCCAGCAGCTTGGGTCTAGCGGGGCGGAGCTCCTACGAGCAGTACTTC. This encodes CASSLGLAGRSSYEQYF.

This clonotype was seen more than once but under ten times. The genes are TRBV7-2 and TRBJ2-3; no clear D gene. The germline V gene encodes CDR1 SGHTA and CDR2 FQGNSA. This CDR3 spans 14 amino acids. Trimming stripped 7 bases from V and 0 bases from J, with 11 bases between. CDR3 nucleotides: TGTGCCAGCACCCCAGTCCAGAGCACAGATACGCAGTATTTT. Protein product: CASTPVQSTDTQYF. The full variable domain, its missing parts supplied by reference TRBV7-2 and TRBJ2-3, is GAGVSQSPSNKVTEKGKDVELRCDPISGHTALYWYRQSLGQGLEFLIYFQGNSAPDKSGLPSDRFSAERTGGSVSTLTIQRTQQEDSAVYLCASTPVQSTDTQYFGPGTRLTVL.